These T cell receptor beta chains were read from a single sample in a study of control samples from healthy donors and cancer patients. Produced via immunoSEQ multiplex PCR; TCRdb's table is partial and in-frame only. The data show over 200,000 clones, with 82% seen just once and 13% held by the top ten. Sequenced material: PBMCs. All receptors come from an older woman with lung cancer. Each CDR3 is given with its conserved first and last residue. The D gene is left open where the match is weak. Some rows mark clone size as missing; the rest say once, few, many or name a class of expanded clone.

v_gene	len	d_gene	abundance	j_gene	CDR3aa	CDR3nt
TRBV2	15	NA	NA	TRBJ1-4	CASSEGGQINEKLFF	TGTGCCAGCAGTGAAGGAGGACAGATTAATGAAAAACTGTTTTTT
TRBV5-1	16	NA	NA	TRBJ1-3	CASSLPTGRSGNTIYF	TGCGCCAGCAGCTTACCTACAGGGAGGTCTGGAAACACCATATATTTT
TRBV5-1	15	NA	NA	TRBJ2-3	CASSLEAGSTDTQYF	TGCGCCAGCAGCTTAGAAGCCGGAAGCACAGATACGCAGTATTTT
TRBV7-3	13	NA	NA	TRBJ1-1	CASSPVPGTEAFF	TGTGCCAGCAGCCCCGTCCCGGGCACTGAAGCTTTCTTT
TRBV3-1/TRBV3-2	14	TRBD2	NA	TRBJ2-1	CASSQAGGPDEQFF	TGTGCCAGCAGCCAAGCGGGGGGGCCTGACGAGCAGTTCTTC
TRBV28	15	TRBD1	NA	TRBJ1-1	CASSLPGTANTEAFF	TGTGCCAGCAGCCTTCCAGGGACAGCGAACACTGAAGCTTTCTTT
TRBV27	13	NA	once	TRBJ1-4	CASGHSNNEKLFF	TGTGCCAGCGGCCACAGCAATAATGAAAAACTGTTTTTT
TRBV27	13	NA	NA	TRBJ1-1	CASSLSTATEAFF	TGTGCCAGCAGTTTATCGACAGCCACTGAAGCTTTCTTT
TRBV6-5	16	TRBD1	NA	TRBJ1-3	CASSSQGQGPGNTIYF	TGTGCCAGCAGTTCCCAGGGACAGGGGCCTGGAAACACCATATATTTT
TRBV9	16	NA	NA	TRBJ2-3	CASSPRGGTSTDTQYF	TGTGCCAGCAGCCCCCGAGGTGGGACTAGCACAGATACGCAGTATTTT
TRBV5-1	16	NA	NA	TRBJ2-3	CASSLPGNQGTDTQYF	TGCGCCAGCAGCTTGCCCGGCAACCAGGGCACAGATACGCAGTATTTT
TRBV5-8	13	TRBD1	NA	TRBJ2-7	CASSYGRQGASYF	TGTGCCAGCAGTTACGGACGGCAGGGGGCTTCGTACTTC
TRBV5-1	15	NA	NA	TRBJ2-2	CASSPAARGTGELFF	TGCGCCAGCAGCCCAGCGGCGAGGGGGACCGGGGAGCTGTTTTTT
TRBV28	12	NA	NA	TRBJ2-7	CASSTGSVEQYF	TGTGCCAGCAGTACAGGGTCGGTCGAGCAGTACTTC
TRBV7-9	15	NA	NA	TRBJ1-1	CASSADSVQNTEAFF	TGTGCCAGCAGCGCAGACAGTGTCCAGAACACTGAAGCTTTCTTT
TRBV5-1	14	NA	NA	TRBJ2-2	CASSLERNTGELFF	TGCGCCAGCAGCTTGGAACGGAACACCGGGGAGCTGTTTTTT
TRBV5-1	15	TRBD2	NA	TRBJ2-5	CASSPGLASPETQYF	TGCGCCAGCAGCCCGGGACTAGCCTCCCCCGAGACCCAGTACTTC
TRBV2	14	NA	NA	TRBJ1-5	CASKGGGGNQPQHF	TGTGCCAGCAAGGGAGGAGGGGGCAATCAGCCCCAGCATTTT
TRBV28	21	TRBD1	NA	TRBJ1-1	CASSPAGTGVGLNHLNTEAFF	TGTGCCAGCAGTCCCGCCGGGACAGGGGTAGGTCTGAATCACTTGAACACTGAAGCTTTCTTT
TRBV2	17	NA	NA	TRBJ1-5	CASRASTSGFGNQPQHF	TGTGCCAGCCGAGCGTCAACCTCGGGCTTTGGCAATCAGCCCCAGCATTTT
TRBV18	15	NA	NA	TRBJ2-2	CASSPLIVLTGELFF	TGTGCCAGCTCACCGCTGATTGTTCTCACCGGGGAGCTGTTTTTT
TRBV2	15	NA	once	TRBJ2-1	CASRADRSSYNEQFF	TGTGCCAGCAGAGCCGACAGGAGCTCCTACAATGAGCAGTTCTTC
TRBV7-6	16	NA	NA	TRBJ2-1	CASSLRQGKTYNEQFF	TGTGCCAGCAGCCTGCGGCAGGGCAAAACCTACAATGAGCAGTTCTTC
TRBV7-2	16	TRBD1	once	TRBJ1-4	CASSPQGAHTNEKLFF	TGTGCCAGCAGCCCACAGGGGGCGCACACTAATGAAAAACTGTTTTTT
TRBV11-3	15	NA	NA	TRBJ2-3	CASSAGSPSTDTQYF	TGTGCCAGCAGCGCCGGCTCGCCTAGCACAGATACGCAGTATTTT
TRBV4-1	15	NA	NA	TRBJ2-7	CASSQERGGPYEQYF	TGCGCCAGCAGCCAAGAAAGAGGCGGCCCCTACGAGCAGTACTTC
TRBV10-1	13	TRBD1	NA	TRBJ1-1	CASSEAGQGAAFF	TGCGCCAGCAGTGAGGCGGGACAGGGTGCAGCTTTCTTT
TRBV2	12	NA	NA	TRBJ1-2	CASDTGTFGYTF	TGTGCCAGCGACACGGGGACATTTGGCTACACCTTC
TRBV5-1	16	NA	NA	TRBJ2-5	CASSLRPNPHQETQYF	TGCGCCAGCAGCCTCCGACCCAACCCCCACCAAGAGACCCAGTACTTC
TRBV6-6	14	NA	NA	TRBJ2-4	CASRPQGSKNIQYF	TGTGCCAGCAGGCCACAGGGTTCCAAAAACATTCAGTACTTC
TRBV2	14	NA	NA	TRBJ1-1	CASSPPGRNTEAFF	TGTGCCAGCAGTCCTCCGGGGAGGAACACTGAAGCTTTCTTT
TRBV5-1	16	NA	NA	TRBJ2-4	CASSLGQQLAKNIQYF	TGCGCCAGCAGCTTAGGACAGCAGCTAGCCAAAAACATTCAGTACTTC
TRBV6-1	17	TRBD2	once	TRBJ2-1	CASSELNSGGAKNEQFF	TGTGCCAGCAGTGAATTAAATAGCGGGGGGGCCAAGAATGAGCAGTTCTTC
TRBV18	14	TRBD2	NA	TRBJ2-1	CASSPSGGAYEQFF	TGTGCCAGCTCACCAAGCGGGGGGGCCTATGAGCAGTTCTTC
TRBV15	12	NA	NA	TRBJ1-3	CATSRARGTIYF	TGTGCCACCAGCAGAGCACGCGGCACCATATATTTT
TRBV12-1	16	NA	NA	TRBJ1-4	CASSLGGLSTNEKLFF	TGTGCCAGCAGCTTGGGGGGACTTTCAACTAATGAAAAACTGTTTTTT
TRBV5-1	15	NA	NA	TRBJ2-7	CASSLLLASTYEQYF	TGCGCCAGCAGCTTGTTGTTAGCGTCAACCTACGAGCAGTACTTC
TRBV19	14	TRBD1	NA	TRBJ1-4	CASSSRTGGEKLFF	TGTGCCAGTAGTAGCAGGACAGGGGGTGAAAAACTGTTTTTT
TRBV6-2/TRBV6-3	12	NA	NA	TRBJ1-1	CASSLMNTEAFF	TGTGCCAGCAGCCTGATGAACACTGAAGCTTTCTTT
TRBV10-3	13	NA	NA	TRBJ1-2	CAISEGQGDGYTF	TGTGCCATCAGTGAGGGGCAGGGCGATGGCTACACCTTC
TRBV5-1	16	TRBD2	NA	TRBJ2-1	CASRPEAGGYYNEQFF	TGCGCCAGCAGGCCCGAGGCGGGAGGGTACTACAATGAGCAGTTCTTC
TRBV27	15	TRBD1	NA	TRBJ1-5	CASQRTTGVNQPQHF	TGTGCCAGCCAAAGGACGACAGGGGTCAATCAGCCCCAGCATTTT
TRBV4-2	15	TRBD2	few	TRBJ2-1	CASSPSGRVGNEQFF	TGTGCCAGCAGCCCTAGCGGGAGGGTTGGAAATGAGCAGTTCTTC
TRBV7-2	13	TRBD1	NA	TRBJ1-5	CASSLQGDQPQHF	TGTGCCAGCAGCTTACAGGGGGATCAGCCCCAGCATTTT